What follows describes a single T cell receptor (beta chain). This record comes from a study of blood T cell repertoires in COVID-19. Germline CDR1 is MDHEN and CDR2 is SYDVKM. Losses at the gene ends were 1 base for V and 6 bases for J; bases not matched to a gene: 10. This CDR3 contains 17 residues. Method: immunoSEQ multiplex PCR; TCRdb's copy keeps in-frame clones and lacks some. The sample has 45,000 to 50,000 clones, more than 80% seen once. Sequencing input: peripheral blood. This clonotype was obtained from an elderly man in a cohort sampled during active COVID-19. The chain has TRBV28 and TRBJ1-2; 11 nucleotides line up with TRBD1. The CDR3, as DNA: TGTGCCAGCAGTTTATCCGGACAGGGGGCTAAATTCGATGGCTACACCTTC. Protein product: CASSLSGQGAKFDGYTF.